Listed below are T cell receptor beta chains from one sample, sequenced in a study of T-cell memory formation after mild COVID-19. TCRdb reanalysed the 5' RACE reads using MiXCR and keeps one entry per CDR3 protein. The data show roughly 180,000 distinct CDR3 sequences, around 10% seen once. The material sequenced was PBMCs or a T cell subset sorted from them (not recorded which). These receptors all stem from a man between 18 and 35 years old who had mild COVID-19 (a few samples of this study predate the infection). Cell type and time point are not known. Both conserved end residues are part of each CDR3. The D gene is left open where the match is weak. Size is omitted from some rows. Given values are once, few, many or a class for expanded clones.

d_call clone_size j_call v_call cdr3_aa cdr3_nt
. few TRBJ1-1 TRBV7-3 CASSPTGERAEAFF TGTGCCAGCAGCCCGACCGGGGAGAGGGCTGAAGCTTTCTTT
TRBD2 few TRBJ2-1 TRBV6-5 CASRALAGGPRNEQFF TGTGCCAGCAGAGCACTAGCGGGGGGGCCCAGAAATGAGCAGTTCTTC
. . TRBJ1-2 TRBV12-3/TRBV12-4 CASSFITAGPYGYTF TGTGCCAGCAGTTTTATCACAGCAGGTCCCTATGGCTACACCTTC
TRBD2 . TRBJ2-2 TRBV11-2 CASSPLAGGYTGELFF TGTGCCAGCAGCCCCCTAGCGGGGGGCTACACCGGGGAGCTGTTTTTT
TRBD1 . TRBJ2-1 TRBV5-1 CASSLQGLNEQFF TGCGCCAGCAGCTTACAGGGGTTGAATGAGCAGTTCTTC
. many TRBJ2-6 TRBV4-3 CASSVSSGANVLTF TGCGCCAGCAGCGTAAGCTCTGGGGCCAACGTCCTGACTTTC
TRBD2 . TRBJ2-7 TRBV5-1 CASSLGLLPAGRDEQYF TGCGCCAGCAGCTTAGGCCTCTTGCCAGCGGGGCGGGACGAGCAGTACTTC
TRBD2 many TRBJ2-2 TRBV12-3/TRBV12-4 CASSLAGGNTGELFF TGTGCCAGCAGCCTAGCGGGGGGAAACACCGGGGAGCTGTTTTTT
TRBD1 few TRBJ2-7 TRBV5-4 CASSLGWDSSYEQYF TGTGCCAGCAGCTTGGGCTGGGACAGCTCCTACGAGCAGTACTTC
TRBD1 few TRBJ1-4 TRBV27 CASSRQGLNEKLFF TGTGCCAGCAGCAGACAGGGGCTTAATGAAAAACTGTTTTTT
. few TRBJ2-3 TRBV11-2 CASSTRVDTQYF TGTGCCAGCAGCACAAGAGTGGATACGCAGTATTTT
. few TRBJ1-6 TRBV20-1 CSARRPAGTSYNSPLHF TGCAGTGCTAGGCGACCCGCTGGAACATCCTATAATTCACCCCTCCACTTT
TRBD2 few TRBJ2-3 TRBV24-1 CATSDGGGPDTQYF TGTGCCACCAGTGACGGGGGGGGGCCAGATACGCAGTATTTT
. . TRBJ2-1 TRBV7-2 CASSLARSSNEQFF TGTGCCAGCAGCTTAGCGAGGTCCAGCAATGAGCAGTTCTTC
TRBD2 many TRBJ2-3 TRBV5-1 CASRTSGASTDTQYF TGCGCCAGCAGAACTAGCGGCGCTAGCACAGATACGCAGTATTTT
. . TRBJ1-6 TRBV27 CASALTLGNSPLHF TGTGCCAGCGCCCTCACGTTGGGGAATTCACCCCTCCACTTT
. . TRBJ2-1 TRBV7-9 CASSLIRGALNEQFF TGTGCCAGCAGCCTTATCCGGGGGGCCCTCAATGAGCAGTTCTTC
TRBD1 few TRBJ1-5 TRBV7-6 CASSLGQGAGQPQHF TGTGCCAGCAGCTTAGGACAGGGGGCAGGTCAGCCCCAGCATTTT
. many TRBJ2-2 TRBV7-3 CASSSSVGGTGELFF TGTGCCAGCAGCTCCTCCGTAGGTGGAACCGGGGAGCTGTTTTTT
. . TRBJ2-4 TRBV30 CAWSVQDIQYF TGTGCCTGGAGTGTACAGGACATTCAGTACTTC
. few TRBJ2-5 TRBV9 CASSAAGPETQYF TGTGCCAGCAGCGCGGCCGGTCCAGAGACCCAGTACTTC
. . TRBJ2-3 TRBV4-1 CASSPLGIRDTQYF TGCGCCAGCAGCCCACTAGGGATCAGGGATACGCAGTATTTT
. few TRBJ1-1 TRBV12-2 CASRLLRLGEAFF TGTGCAAGTCGCTTATTAAGGCTAGGGGAAGCTTTCTTT
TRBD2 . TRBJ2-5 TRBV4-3 CASSQEGLAGGVETQYF TGCGCCAGCAGCCAAGAGGGGCTAGCGGGGGGAGTAGAGACCCAGTACTTC
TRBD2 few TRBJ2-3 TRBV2 CASRGTSGYTDTQYF TGTGCCAGCAGAGGGACTAGCGGATACACAGATACGCAGTATTTT
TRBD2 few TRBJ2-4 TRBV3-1 CASSQDWLAGGPMGAKNIQYF TGTGCCAGCAGCCAAGATTGGCTAGCGGGGGGGCCTATGGGGGCCAAAAACATTCAGTACTTC
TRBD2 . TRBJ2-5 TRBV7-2 CASSATSGGKETQYF TGTGCCAGCAGCGCCACTAGCGGGGGGAAAGAGACCCAGTACTTC
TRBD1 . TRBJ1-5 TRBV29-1 CSVTMGQANQPQHF TGCAGCGTAACAATGGGACAGGCTAATCAGCCCCAGCATTTT
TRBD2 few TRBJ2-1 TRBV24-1 CATSDPTSGGIEQFF TGTGCCACCAGTGATCCGACTAGCGGGGGCATCGAGCAGTTCTTC
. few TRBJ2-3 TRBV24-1 CATSDPNAGSTDTQYF TGTGCCACCAGTGATCCGAACGCGGGGAGCACAGATACGCAGTATTTT
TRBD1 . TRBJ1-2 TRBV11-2 CASGGRTGAFGYTF TGTGCCAGCGGTGGGAGGACAGGGGCTTTTGGCTACACCTTC
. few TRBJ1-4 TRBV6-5 CASALDRTTNEKLFF TGTGCCAGCGCGTTGGACCGCACAACTAATGAAAAACTGTTTTTT
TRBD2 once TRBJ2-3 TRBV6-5 CASKPGLARTDTQYF TGTGCCAGCAAACCGGGACTAGCCCGCACAGATACGCAGTATTTT
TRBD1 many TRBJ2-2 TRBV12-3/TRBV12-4 CASRLRITGTAGELFF TGTGCCAGCAGGTTACGGATCACCGGGACAGCGGGGGAGCTGTTTTTT
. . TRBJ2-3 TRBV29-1 CSAGISGTDTQYF TGCAGCGCCGGGATTTCGGGCACAGATACGCAGTATTTT
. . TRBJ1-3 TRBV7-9 CASSLLGAVYF TGTGCCAGCAGCCTCCTCGGGGCAGTGTATTTT
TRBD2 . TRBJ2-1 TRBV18 CASSPRLAGGRNEQFF TGTGCCAGCTCACCACGACTAGCGGGGGGGCGGAATGAGCAGTTCTTC
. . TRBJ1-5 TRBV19 CASSSGRTDYSNQPQHF TGTGCCAGTAGTTCGGGCAGAACGGATTATAGCAATCAGCCCCAGCATTTT
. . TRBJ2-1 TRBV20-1 CSARDRRGGQDNEQFF TGCAGTGCTAGAGATCGGAGGGGGGGACAGGACAATGAGCAGTTCTTC
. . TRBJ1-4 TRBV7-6 CASSFSGDEKLFF TGTGCCAGCAGCTTTTCAGGGGATGAAAAACTGTTTTTT
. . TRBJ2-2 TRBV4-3 CASSQEGRSSGELFF TGCGCCAGCAGCCAAGAGGGCAGGTCCTCCGGGGAGCTGTTTTTT
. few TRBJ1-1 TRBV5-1 CASSPGGAGNTEAFF TGCGCCAGCAGCCCGGGGGGGGCGGGGAACACTGAAGCTTTCTTT
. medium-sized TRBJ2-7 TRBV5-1 CASSPLGEQYF TGCGCCAGCAGCCCCCTCGGAGAGCAGTACTTC
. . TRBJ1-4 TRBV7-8 CASSLARRGGGEKLFF TGTGCCAGCAGCTTAGCGCGGAGGGGAGGAGGTGAAAAACTGTTTTTT